The rows below give T cell receptor beta chains drawn from one sample of a study of blood T cell repertoires in COVID-19. The repertoire was sequenced with immunoSEQ multiplex PCR; TCRdb's copy has only in-frame clones and lacks some. The profile shows 150,000 to 200,000 clones, around 72% of them singletons. The specimen sequenced was peripheral blood. Source of these receptors: a woman older than 75 with acute or convalescent COVID-19. The CDR3 runs from the conserved cysteine through the conserved F or W. A D gene is named only where the DNA matches it firmly. Clone size is shown for a subset of rows, as once, few, many or a class of expanded clone.

TRBJ1-4 - TRBV5-5 TRBD1 CASSAWTGAEKLFF TGTGCCAGCAGCGCCTGGACAGGGGCTGAAAAACTGTTTTTT
TRBJ1-5 - TRBV28 - CASSPLGGRAQPQHF TGTGCCAGCAGTCCTCTAGGTGGCAGGGCTCAGCCCCAGCATTTT
TRBJ2-1 - TRBV29-1 TRBD2 CSVEGTSGTYNEQFF TGCAGCGTTGAAGGGACTAGCGGGACCTACAATGAGCAGTTCTTC
TRBJ2-1 few TRBV15 TRBD2 CATSRDGDSGSSYNEQFF TGTGCCACCAGCAGAGATGGAGATAGCGGGAGCTCCTACAATGAGCAGTTCTTC
TRBJ2-1 - TRBV7-8 TRBD1 CASSFQGASYNEQFF TGTGCCAGCAGCTTTCAGGGGGCCTCCTACAATGAGCAGTTCTTC
TRBJ1-2 - TRBV27 TRBD1 CASSTYGTGTYGYTF TGTGCCAGCAGTACATACGGGACAGGGACCTATGGCTACACCTTC
TRBJ2-7 - TRBV9 - CASSVGGRLKRRDEQYF TGTGCCAGCAGCGTAGGGGGGAGGTTAAAGAGGAGGGACGAGCAGTACTTC
TRBJ2-7 - TRBV28 TRBD1 CASGSGGQGGEQYF TGTGCCAGCGGCTCCGGGGGACAGGGCGGCGAGCAGTACTTC
TRBJ2-7 - TRBV9 - CASSVDAGRIQEQYF TGTGCCAGCAGCGTAGATGCAGGGAGGATTCAGGAGCAGTACTTC
TRBJ1-1 - TRBV18 - CASSPPSVNTEAFF TGTGCCAGCTCACCACCCTCGGTGAACACTGAAGCTTTCTTT
TRBJ2-1 - TRBV9 - CASSAMGASYNEQFF TGTGCCAGCAGCGCCATGGGGGCATCATACAATGAGCAGTTCTTC
TRBJ1-1 - TRBV28 TRBD1 CASSPPAGGPEAFF TGTGCCAGCAGTCCCCCAGCAGGGGGGCCTGAAGCTTTCTTT
TRBJ2-1 few TRBV19 TRBD2 CARGDSGGCLSYNEQFF TGTGCCAGGGGAGATAGCGGGGGCTGCCTCTCCTACAATGAGCAGTTCTTC